This T cell receptor (beta chain) came from a study of OX40 agonist ivuxolimab in advanced cancers. The CDR3 loop spans 12 amino acids. Per the germline V gene, CDR1 is MDHEN and CDR2 is SYDVKM. This clone was seen only once. Measured with immunoSEQ multiplex PCR; TCRdb has only the in-frame clones, and not every one. The sample consists of 89,000 or so clones, almost 90% of them appearing once. The rearrangement joins TRBV28 to TRBJ1-5, with D maybe TRBD1 (5 bases). This sample comprised CD4+ or CD8+ T cells sorted from blood, obtained in a trial of the OX40 agonist ivuxolimab. The TCR comes from an adult with an advanced solid tumor such as melanoma, head and neck, liver or kidney cancer. CDR3 bases: TGTGGGGCCGGGGACGGCAATCAGCCCCAGCATTTT. As protein: CGAGDGNQPQHF.